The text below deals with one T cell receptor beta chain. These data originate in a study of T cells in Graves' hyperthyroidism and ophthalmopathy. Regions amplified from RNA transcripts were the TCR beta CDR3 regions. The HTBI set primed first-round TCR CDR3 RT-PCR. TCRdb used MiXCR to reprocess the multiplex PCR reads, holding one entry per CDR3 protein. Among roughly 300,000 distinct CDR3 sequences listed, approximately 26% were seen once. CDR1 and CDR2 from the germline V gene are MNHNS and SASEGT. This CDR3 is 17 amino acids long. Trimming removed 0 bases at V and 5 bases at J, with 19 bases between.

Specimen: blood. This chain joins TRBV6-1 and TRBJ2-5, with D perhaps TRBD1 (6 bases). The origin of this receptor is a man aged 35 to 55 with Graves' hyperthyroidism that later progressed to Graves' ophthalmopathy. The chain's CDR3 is CASSEALGTRPSETQYF. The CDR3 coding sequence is TGTGCCAGCAGTGAAGCGCTAGGGACAAGACCGAGTGAGACCCAGTACTTC.